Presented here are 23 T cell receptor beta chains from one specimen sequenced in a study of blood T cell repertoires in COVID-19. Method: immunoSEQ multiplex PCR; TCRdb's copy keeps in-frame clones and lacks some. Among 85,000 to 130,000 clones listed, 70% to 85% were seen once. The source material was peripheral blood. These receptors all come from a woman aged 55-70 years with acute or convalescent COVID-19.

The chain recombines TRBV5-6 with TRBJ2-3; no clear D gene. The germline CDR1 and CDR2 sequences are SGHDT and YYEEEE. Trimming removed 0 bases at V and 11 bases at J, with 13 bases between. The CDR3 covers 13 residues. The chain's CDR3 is CASSLGRLRLQYF. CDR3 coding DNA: TGTGCCAGCAGCTTGGGCAGGCTAAGGCTGCAGTATTTT.

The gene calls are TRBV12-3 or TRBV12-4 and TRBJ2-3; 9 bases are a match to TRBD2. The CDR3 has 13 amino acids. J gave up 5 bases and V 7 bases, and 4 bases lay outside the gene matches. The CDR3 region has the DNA TGTGCCAGCATGGCGGGGGGGATAGATACGCAGTATTTT. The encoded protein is CASMAGGIDTQYF.

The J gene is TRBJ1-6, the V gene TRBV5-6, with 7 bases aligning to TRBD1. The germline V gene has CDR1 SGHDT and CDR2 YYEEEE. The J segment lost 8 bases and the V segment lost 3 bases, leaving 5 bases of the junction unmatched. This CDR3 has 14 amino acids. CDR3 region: CASSSGTAHSPLHF. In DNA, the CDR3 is TGTGCCAGCAGCTCCGGGACAGCTCATTCACCCCTCCACTTT.

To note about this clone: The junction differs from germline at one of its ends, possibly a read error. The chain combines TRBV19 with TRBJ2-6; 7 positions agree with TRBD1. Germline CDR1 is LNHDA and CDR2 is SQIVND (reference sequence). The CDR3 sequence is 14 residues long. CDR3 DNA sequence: TGTGCCAGTAGTAAGGGGGCAGGGGTCAACGTCCTGACTTTC. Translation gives CASSKGAGVNVLTF. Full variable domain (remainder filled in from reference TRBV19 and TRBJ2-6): DGGITQSPKYLFRKEGQNVTLSCEQNLNHDAMYWYRQDPGQGLRLIYYSQIVNDFQKGDIAEGYSVSREKKESFPLTVTSAQKNPTAFYLCASSKGAGVNVLTFGAGSRLTVL.

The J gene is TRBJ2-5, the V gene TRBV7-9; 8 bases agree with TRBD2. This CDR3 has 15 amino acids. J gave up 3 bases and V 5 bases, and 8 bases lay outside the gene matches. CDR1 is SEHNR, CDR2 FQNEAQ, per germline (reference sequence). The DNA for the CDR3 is TGTGCCAGCAGCGGGAAGACTAGCGCCGAAGAGACCCAGTACTTC. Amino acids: CASSGKTSAEETQYF.

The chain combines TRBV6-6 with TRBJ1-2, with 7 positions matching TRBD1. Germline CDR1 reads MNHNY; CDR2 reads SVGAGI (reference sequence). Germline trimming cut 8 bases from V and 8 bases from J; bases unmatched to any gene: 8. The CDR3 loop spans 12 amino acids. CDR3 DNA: TGTGCCAGCCTAGCCTACAGGGGCGGCTACACCTTC. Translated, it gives CASLAYRGGYTF.

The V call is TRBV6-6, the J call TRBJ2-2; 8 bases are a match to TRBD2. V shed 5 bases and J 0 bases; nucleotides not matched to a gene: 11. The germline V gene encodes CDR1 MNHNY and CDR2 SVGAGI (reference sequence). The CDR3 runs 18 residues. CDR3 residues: CASSLAGTRFSNTGELFF. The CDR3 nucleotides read TGTGCCAGCAGTCTAGCCGGGACTAGGTTCTCGAACACCGGGGAGCTGTTTTTT.

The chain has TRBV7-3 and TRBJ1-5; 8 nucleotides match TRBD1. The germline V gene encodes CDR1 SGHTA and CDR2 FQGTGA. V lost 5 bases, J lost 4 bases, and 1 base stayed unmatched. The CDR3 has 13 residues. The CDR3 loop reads CASSRDRNQPQHF. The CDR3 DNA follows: TGTGCCAGCAGCAGGGACAGGAATCAGCCCCAGCATTTT.

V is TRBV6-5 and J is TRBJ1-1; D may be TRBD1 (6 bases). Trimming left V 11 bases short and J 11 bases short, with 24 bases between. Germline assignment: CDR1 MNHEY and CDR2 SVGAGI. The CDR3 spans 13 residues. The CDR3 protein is CAALPQGYLGAFF. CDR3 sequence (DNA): TGTGCCGCTTTACCACAGGGCTATCTCGGGGCTTTCTTT.

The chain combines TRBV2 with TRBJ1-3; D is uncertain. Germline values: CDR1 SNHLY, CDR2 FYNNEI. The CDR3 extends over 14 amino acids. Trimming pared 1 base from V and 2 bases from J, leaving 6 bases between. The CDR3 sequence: CASSEGQAGNTIYF. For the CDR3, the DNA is TGTGCCAGCAGTGAAGGCCAGGCTGGAAACACCATATATTTT. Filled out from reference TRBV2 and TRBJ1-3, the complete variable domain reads EPEVTQTPSHQVTQMGQEVILRCVPISNHLYFYWYRQILGQKVEFLVSFYNNEISEKSEIFDDQFSVERPDGSNFTLKIRSTKLEDSAMYFCASSEGQAGNTIYFGEGSWLTVV.

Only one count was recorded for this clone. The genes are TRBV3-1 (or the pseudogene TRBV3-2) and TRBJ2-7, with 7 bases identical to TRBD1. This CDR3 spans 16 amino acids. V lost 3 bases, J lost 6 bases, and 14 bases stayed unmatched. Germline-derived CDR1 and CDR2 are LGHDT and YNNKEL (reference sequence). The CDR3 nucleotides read TGTGCCAGCAGCCAGCAACCAGGGGGAACTATCGGCGAGCAGTACTTC. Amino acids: CASSQQPGGTIGEQYF.

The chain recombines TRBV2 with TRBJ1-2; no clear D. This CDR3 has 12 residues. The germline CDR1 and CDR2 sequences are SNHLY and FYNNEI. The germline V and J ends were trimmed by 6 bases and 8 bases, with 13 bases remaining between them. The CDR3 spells CASRAEGLGYTF. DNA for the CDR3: TGTGCCAGCAGGGCGGAGGGTCTCGGCTACACCTTC.

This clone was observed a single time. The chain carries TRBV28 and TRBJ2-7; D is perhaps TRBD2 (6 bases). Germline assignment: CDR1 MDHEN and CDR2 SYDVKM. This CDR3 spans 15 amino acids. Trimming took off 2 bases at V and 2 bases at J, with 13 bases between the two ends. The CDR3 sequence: CASSLAWRAPYEQYF. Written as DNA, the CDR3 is TGTGCCAGCAGTTTAGCCTGGAGGGCCCCCTACGAGCAGTACTTC.

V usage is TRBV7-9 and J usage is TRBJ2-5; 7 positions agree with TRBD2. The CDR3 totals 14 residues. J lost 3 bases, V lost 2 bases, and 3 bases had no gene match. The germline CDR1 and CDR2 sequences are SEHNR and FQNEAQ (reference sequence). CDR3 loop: CASSLWSGEETQYF. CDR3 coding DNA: TGTGCCAGCAGCTTATGGAGCGGGGAAGAGACCCAGTACTTC.

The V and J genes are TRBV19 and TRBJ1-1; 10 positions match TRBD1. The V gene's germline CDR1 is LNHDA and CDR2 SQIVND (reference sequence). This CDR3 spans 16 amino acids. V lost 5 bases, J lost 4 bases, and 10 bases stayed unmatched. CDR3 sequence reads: CASSPRDRGEGTEAFF. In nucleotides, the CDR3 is TGTGCCAGTAGTCCTCGGGACAGGGGTGAAGGCACTGAAGCTTTCTTT.

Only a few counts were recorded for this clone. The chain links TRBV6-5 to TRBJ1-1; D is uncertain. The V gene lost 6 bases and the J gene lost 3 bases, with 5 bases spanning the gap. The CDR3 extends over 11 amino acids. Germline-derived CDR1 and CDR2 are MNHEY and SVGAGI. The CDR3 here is CASREYTEAFF. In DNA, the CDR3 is TGTGCCAGCAGGGAGTACACTGAAGCTTTCTTT.

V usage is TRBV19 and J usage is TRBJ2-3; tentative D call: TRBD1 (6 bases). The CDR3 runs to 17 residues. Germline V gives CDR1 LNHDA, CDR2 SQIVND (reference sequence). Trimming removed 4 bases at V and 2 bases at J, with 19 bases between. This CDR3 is CASSRSQWTENTDTQYF. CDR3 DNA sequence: TGTGCCAGTAGTAGGTCGCAATGGACAGAGAACACAGATACGCAGTATTTT.

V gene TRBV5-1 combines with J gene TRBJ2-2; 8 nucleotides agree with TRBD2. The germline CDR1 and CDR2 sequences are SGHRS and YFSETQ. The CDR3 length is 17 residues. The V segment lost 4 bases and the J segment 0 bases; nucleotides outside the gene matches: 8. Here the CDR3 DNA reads TGCGCCAGCAGCCCCGGGGCGGGGGGATCGAACACCGGGGAGCTGTTTTTT. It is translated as CASSPGAGGSNTGELFF.

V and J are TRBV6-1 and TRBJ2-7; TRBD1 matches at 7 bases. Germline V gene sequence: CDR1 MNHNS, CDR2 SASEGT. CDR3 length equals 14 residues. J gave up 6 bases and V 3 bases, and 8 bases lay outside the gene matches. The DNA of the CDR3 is TGTGCCAGCAGTGAGGTTGGGACAGATCCCGAGCAGTACTTC. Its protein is CASSEVGTDPEQYF.

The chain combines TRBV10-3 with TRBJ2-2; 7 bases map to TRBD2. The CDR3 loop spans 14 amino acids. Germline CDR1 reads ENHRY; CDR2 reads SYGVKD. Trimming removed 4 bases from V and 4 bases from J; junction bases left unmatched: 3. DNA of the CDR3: TGTGCCATCAGTGGGACTAGTGTCACCGGGGAGCTGTTTTTT. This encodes CAISGTSVTGELFF.

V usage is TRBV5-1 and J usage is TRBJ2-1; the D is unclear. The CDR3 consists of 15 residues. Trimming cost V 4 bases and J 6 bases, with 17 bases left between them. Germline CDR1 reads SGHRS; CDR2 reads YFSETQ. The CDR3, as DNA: TGCGCCAGCAGCACCGCCCTAGACGGTTTCAATGAGCAGTTCTTC. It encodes CASSTALDGFNEQFF.

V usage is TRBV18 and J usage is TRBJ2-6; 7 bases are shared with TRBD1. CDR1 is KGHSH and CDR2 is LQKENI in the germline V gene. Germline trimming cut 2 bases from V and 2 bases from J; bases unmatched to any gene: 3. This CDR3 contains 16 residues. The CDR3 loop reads CASSPRQGPGANVLTF. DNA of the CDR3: TGTGCCAGCTCACCAAGACAGGGCCCTGGGGCCAACGTCCTGACTTTC.

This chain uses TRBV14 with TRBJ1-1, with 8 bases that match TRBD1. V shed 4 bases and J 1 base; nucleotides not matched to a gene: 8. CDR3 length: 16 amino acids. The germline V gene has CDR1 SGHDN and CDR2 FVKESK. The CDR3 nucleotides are TGTGCCAGCAGCCCAAGGGGGACAGGCTGGAACACTGAAGCTTTCTTT. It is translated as CASSPRGTGWNTEAFF.